This TCR beta chain was retrieved from a study of blood T cell repertoires in COVID-19. Study summary: The study drew acute and convalescent COVID-19 samples from the United States, Italy and Spain. PBMCs, B-cell-depleted T cells, or T cells were the source of the cDNA or gDNA that made up the material.

Between the trimmed V and J ends, which lost 0 bases and 5 bases, there was a span of 9 bases. The germline V gene has CDR1 SGHRS and CDR2 YFSETQ. The CDR3 loop spans 14 amino acids. As processed by the authors: For nucleated cells, counts were estimated from reference gene primer amplification. TCRdb's copy holds only in-frame clones and misses some; the assay was immunoSEQ multiplex PCR. V, J and clone size are those of that table, while D and trimming were read from the DNA. The table shows 200,000 to 300,000 clones, with approximately 87% occurring only once. Sequencing input: peripheral blood. The sequence came from a man in his 60s with acute or convalescent COVID-19. The chain couples TRBV5-1 to TRBJ2-1; D gene uncertain. The CDR3 is CASSLGYDNNEQFF. The CDR3 bases are TGCGCCAGCAGCTTGGGCTACGATAACAATGAGCAGTTCTTC.